These T cell receptor beta chains were read from a single sample in a study of blood T cell repertoires in COVID-19. Clones were read by immunoSEQ multiplex PCR, and TCRdb kept only the in-frame ones, dropping some. The table records tens of thousands of clones, roughly 89% of them present only once. The sample was peripheral blood. These receptors all come from a man aged 65-85 years with active or convalescent COVID-19. The conserved cysteine and the conserved F or W are not part of the CDR3 here. A clone size is listed for some rows: how often the clone was seen (once, few, many), or a class if it is expanded.

clone_size	v_call	j_call	cdr3_aa
.	TRBV6-5	TRBJ1-2	ASNLRQYGYT
.	TRBV6-5	TRBJ1-2	ASSPVRQDFYGYT
.	TRBV19	TRBJ2-2	ASSIMGLAVSTGELF
.	TRBV7-3	TRBJ2-1	ASSLIGGQGAFDNEQF
.	TRBV5-8	TRBJ1-1	ASSLMRNTEAF
.	TRBV7-2	TRBJ2-4	ASIPGGLSKNIQY
once	TRBV28	TRBJ2-3	ASSPHTITDTQY
.	TRBV27	TRBJ1-1	ASSTGRGRYTEAF
.	TRBV19	TRBJ2-5	ASSPGQLETQY
.	TRBV6-1	TRBJ2-5	ASSGAKGLLQEAQY
.	TRBV3-1/TRBV3-2	TRBJ1-5	ASSQNWRNQPQH
.	TRBV5-4	TRBJ1-2	ASSPGNSAVIYGYT
.	TRBV4-1	TRBJ2-1	ASSRLLAGGLLGNNEQF
.	TRBV2	TRBJ2-3	ASSEAGGTSGSDTQY
once	TRBV15	TRBJ2-1	ATSRGAGTGDYNEQF
once	TRBV29-1	TRBJ2-1	SVAGGPGSYNEQF
.	TRBV24-1	TRBJ1-1	ATSDSGAGGELNTEAF
once	TRBV6-5	TRBJ2-2	ATLRTTETTGELF
.	TRBV6-5	TRBJ2-7	ASSLGQGTSYEQY
.	TRBV5-8	TRBJ2-7	ASGKTGATYEQY
.	TRBV7-3	TRBJ2-5	ASSPTNNQETQY
.	TRBV5-4	TRBJ1-6	ASRMQGIYNSPLH
.	TRBV5-1	TRBJ2-3	ASSPGTSLRTDTQY
.	TRBV6-2/TRBV6-3	TRBJ2-1	ASSRTLAGGYTNEQF
.	TRBV28	TRBJ1-6	ASRYRDMGYNSPLH
.	TRBV21-1	TRBJ1-2	ASSQGENHYGYT
.	TRBV5-1	TRBJ2-2	ASSLQGTSNTGELF
.	TRBV5-8	TRBJ2-1	ASSLGRGGNSYNEQF
once	TRBV7-9	TRBJ1-1	ASSSKTFMNTEAF
few	TRBV7-9	TRBJ1-5	ASSPSGGGGQPQH
.	TRBV9	TRBJ2-1	ASSGTSRSSYNEQF
.	TRBV2	TRBJ2-2	AGRLEAVTGELF
.	TRBV18	TRBJ2-1	ASSPPSSDEQF
.	TRBV7-9	TRBJ2-7	ASSLDGGVSYEQY
few	TRBV27	TRBJ1-1	ASSLYQSGKAF
.	TRBV9	TRBJ1-4	ASSDPPGQVNEKLF
once	TRBV28	TRBJ1-5	ASFPPGGDNQPQH
.	TRBV28	TRBJ2-1	ASRTQVGGLAYNEQF
.	TRBV12-3/TRBV12-4	TRBJ2-4	ASSFEGTGIQY
.	TRBV6-5	TRBJ2-3	ASSYSQVVGDTQY
once	TRBV3-1/TRBV3-2	TRBJ2-7	ASSHLRQGARQY
.	TRBV5-1	TRBJ2-5	ASSLASVEETQY
.	TRBV13	TRBJ1-2	ASSPRTGTGGYT
.	TRBV7-9	TRBJ2-7	AGGLAGAIEQY
once	TRBV5-6	TRBJ1-2	ASSFSVTGNYGYT
.	TRBV12-5	TRBJ2-5	ASGSGLAGGDFQETQY
once	TRBV5-5	TRBJ1-1	ASSFTGLNTEAF
.	TRBV19	TRBJ2-2	ASTTTGENTGELF
.	TRBV5-1	TRBJ1-1	ASSPQTGLNTEAF
.	TRBV5-5	TRBJ2-5	ASSLHRGGETQY
once	TRBV6-5	TRBJ2-1	ASSYSLAGGNNEQF
.	TRBV19	TRBJ2-1	ASSWTQRVPIREQF
once	TRBV6-5	TRBJ1-3	ASSYRRVSGNTIY
.	TRBV28	TRBJ2-7	ASSLLAGVREQY
.	TRBV6-5	TRBJ2-7	ATLLGADPYEQY